The following is a T cell receptor (beta chain) sequence with its context. Its antigen is still unknown. The CDR3 consists of 14 residues. CDR1 and CDR2 (germline): DFQATT, SNEGSKA (reference sequence). After removal of 5 bases from V and 3 bases from J, the junction contained 7 bases not matched to a gene. The sample is drawn from a study of blood T cells in healthy people across ages. Study results and limitations: PBMCs that were unsorted prevented a conclusive naive versus antigen-experienced comparison. Roughly linear declines in TCR beta diversity per million T cells occurred with age. The study lacked donor CMV status, which possibly confounded expanded clonotype changes.

The study isolated at least 6.5 million PBMCs from each sample. Alongside a J-beta primer mix, a sample-barcoded 5' primer served in a second PCR lasting roughly 6 to 12 cycles. A single record per CDR3 protein comes from TCRdb applying MiXCR to the 5' RACE reads. In the table there are under 2 million distinct CDR3 sequences, around 35% of which are singletons. The clonotype was recovered from a woman in her twenties or thirties in good health. The sequenced sample was blood. The rearrangement links TRBV20-1 to TRBJ1-5; 7 bases are shared with TRBD1. The CDR3 here is CSAVGQVFNQPQHF. The CDR3 nucleotides read TGCAGTGCTGTAGGACAGGTCTTCAATCAGCCCCAGCATTTT.